The present entry profiles one T cell receptor (beta chain) with its context. Original data processing: For nucleated cells, counts were estimated from reference gene primer amplification. Some clones are missing from TCRdb's copy, which holds only in-frame ones; the method was immunoSEQ multiplex PCR. The DNA was the basis for D and trimming; V, J and clone size are from that table. The sample contains about 170,000 clones, around 74% of which appear only once. This sample was included in a study of blood T cell repertoires in COVID-19. In the study overall: There were acute and convalescent COVID-19 samples, and they came from the United States, Italy and Spain.

With 4 bases removed from V and 5 bases from J, the gap between germline ends came to 9 bases. The CDR3 loop spans 13 amino acids. Germline loops: CDR1 LNHDA, CDR2 SQIVND (reference sequence). This clonotype originated in a woman older than 75 with acute or convalescent COVID-19. This chain joins TRBV19 and TRBJ2-1; D is perhaps TRBD2 (5 bases). Sequenced: peripheral blood. The CDR3 sequence is CASSKLDNNEQFF. The CDR3 DNA is TGTGCCAGTAGTAAACTAGACAACAATGAGCAGTTCTTC.